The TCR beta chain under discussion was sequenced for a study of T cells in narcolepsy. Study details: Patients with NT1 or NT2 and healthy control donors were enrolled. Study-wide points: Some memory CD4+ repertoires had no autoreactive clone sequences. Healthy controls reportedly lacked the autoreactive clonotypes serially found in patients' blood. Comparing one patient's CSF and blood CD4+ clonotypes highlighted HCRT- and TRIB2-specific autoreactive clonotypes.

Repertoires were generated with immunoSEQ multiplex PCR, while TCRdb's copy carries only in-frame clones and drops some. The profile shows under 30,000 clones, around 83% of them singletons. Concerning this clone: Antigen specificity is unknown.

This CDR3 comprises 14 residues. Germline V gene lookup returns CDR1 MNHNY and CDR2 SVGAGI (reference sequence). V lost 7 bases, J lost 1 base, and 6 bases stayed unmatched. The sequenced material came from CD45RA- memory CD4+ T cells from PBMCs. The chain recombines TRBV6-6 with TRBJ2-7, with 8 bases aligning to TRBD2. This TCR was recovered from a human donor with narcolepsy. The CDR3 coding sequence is TGTGCCAGCAACCGGGGGGGGGAATCCTACGAGCAGTACTTC. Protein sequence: CASNRGGESYEQYF.